These 19 T cell receptor beta chains were sequenced from one sample in a study of shared clonotypes between healthy human individuals (dated by TCRdb to 2020 to 2021). The library was obtained by the immunoSEQ multiplex PCR assay. Here the immuneACCESS table is served through TCRdb, limited to in-frame sequences with V and J called. Missing clones are a known gap in these copies; in checked studies unresolved V genes cover under half, and the rest lacks a known reason. This sample has about 610,000 clones in its table, and approximately 97% of those were observed once. The biggest ten clones account for less than 0.065% of the sample. Sequencing was performed on naive CD4+ T cells sorted from blood. Explained via the paper, the cell subset or site label denotes: CD45RA+ positively selected. The source of these receptors is a woman younger than 45 in good health.

V is TRBV28 and J is TRBJ2-1; D perhaps matches TRBD2 (7 bases). CDR1 and CDR2 (germline): MDHEN, SYDVKM. V shed 7 bases and J shed 7 bases, with 20 bases lying between them. The CDR3 runs 15 residues. CDR3 nucleotides: TGTGCCAGCAACGCGGGGGCAGGGATTGGTAATGAGCAGTTCTTC. It specifies CASNAGAGIGNEQFF.

The chain is built from TRBV27 and TRBJ2-2; D unresolved. Trimming cost V 0 bases and J 5 bases, with 10 bases left between them. The germline V gene has CDR1 MNHEY and CDR2 SMNVEV (reference sequence). The CDR3 totals 15 residues. The CDR3 DNA follows: TGTGCCAGCAGTTTATCTCGCCTCGGGACCGGGGAGCTGTTTTTT. The encoded protein is CASSLSRLGTGELFF.

This rearrangement joins TRBV5-1 to TRBJ1-6; D possibly corresponds to TRBD1 (5 bases). The length of the CDR3 is 15 residues. CDR1 is SGHRS and CDR2 is YFSETQ in the germline V gene. V was cut by 0 bases and J by 10 bases, with 14 bases left in between. This CDR3 reads CASSLASTEESPLHF. The CDR3 bases are TGCGCCAGCAGCTTGGCCTCGACAGAGGAGTCACCCCTCCACTTT.

The chain uses TRBV7-3 and TRBJ2-4; D ambiguous. V was shortened by 1 base and J by 6 bases, with 7 bases between the two germline ends. Germline V gives CDR1 SGHTA, CDR2 FQGTGA. The CDR3 is 13 residues long. CDR3 loop: CASSLNGRNIQYF. CDR3 nucleotides: TGTGCCAGCAGCTTAAACGGTAGAAACATTCAGTACTTC.

The V call is TRBV28, the J call TRBJ1-5; D gene uncertain. V was pared by 6 bases and J by 9 bases, with 12 bases between. The CDR3 spans 12 residues. CDR1 is MDHEN and CDR2 is SYDVKM in the germline V gene. CDR3 DNA: TGTGCCAGCAGCCCAACCGGGCGGCCCCAGCATTTT. Translation gives CASSPTGRPQHF.

The chain uses TRBV2 and TRBJ1-4, with D unresolved. V was cut by 9 bases and J by 6 bases, with 14 bases left in between. Germline assignment: CDR1 SNHLY and CDR2 FYNNEI. The CDR3 consists of 13 residues. In DNA, the CDR3 is TGTGCCAGTCGGAGGTTTAGTTATGAAAAACTGTTTTTT. Its protein product is CASRRFSYEKLFF.

The chain uses TRBV6-4 and TRBJ2-1; D uncertain. CDR1 is MRHNA, CDR2 SNTAGT, per germline. The CDR3 covers 14 residues. V lost 0 bases and J lost 10, with 13 bases in between. Written as DNA, the CDR3 is TGTGCCAGCAGTGACTCGAACACGAGAGGAGAGCAGTTCTTC. This sequence encodes CASSDSNTRGEQFF.

The genes are TRBV6-5 and TRBJ2-7; possible D gene TRBD2, 7 bases. The CDR3 length is 16 residues. Deletions cut 4 bases from V and 3 bases from J, with 19 bases between. Per germline, CDR1 MNHEY and CDR2 SVGAGI. The CDR3 protein is CASSSPRGAGLYEQYF. For the CDR3, the DNA is TGTGCCAGCAGTTCCCCTCGGGGGGCAGGGCTCTACGAGCAGTACTTC.

This chain connects TRBV18 to TRBJ1-5, with TRBD1 as a possible D gene (5 bases). Germline V gene data show CDR1 as KGHSH and CDR2 as LQKENI. The germline V and J ends were trimmed by 2 bases and 6 bases, with 11 bases remaining between them. This CDR3 comprises 14 residues. The DNA for the CDR3 is TGTGCCAGCTCACCAAGGGAAGGGGTTCAGCCCCAGCATTTT. Protein product: CASSPREGVQPQHF.

This chain connects TRBV5-1 to TRBJ2-7; possible D gene TRBD1, 6 bases. V lost 2 bases and J lost 2, with 14 bases in between. The CDR3 consists of 15 residues. Germline assignment: CDR1 SGHRS and CDR2 YFSETQ. The CDR3 spells CASSFRGRGTYEQYF. The CDR3, as DNA: TGCGCCAGCAGCTTTAGGGGAAGGGGGACCTACGAGCAGTACTTC.

The chain couples TRBV2 to TRBJ2-1, with TRBD1 matching 8 bases. Looked up from germline, CDR1 is SNHLY and CDR2 is FYNNEI. V gave up 6 bases and J gave up 2 bases; unmatched junction bases: 6. The CDR3 runs 15 residues. CDR3 protein: CASRDHRGAYNEQFF. The CDR3 coding sequence is TGTGCCAGCAGGGATCACAGGGGGGCCTACAATGAGCAGTTCTTC. Based on the CDR3 plus reference TRBV2 and TRBJ2-1, the full variable domain is EPEVTQTPSHQVTQMGQEVILRCVPISNHLYFYWYRQILGQKVEFLVSFYNNEISEKSEIFDDQFSVERPDGSNFTLKIRSTKLEDSAMYFCASRDHRGAYNEQFFGPGTRLTVL.

The V call is TRBV19, the J call TRBJ1-5, with D unresolved. Trimming removed 7 bases at V and 0 bases at J, with 16 bases between. This CDR3 spans 16 amino acids. Germline V lookup: CDR1 LNHDA, CDR2 SQIVND (reference sequence). This chain's CDR3 is CASKSPVGISNQPQHF. In nucleotides, the CDR3 is TGTGCCAGTAAATCCCCAGTTGGGATTAGCAATCAGCCCCAGCATTTT.

This chain joins TRBV27 and TRBJ1-1; weak D call: TRBD1 (6 bases). CDR1 and CDR2 from the germline V gene are MNHEY and SMNVEV (reference sequence). The length of the CDR3 is 13 residues. V was pared by 2 bases and J by 4 bases, with 8 bases between. In DNA form, the CDR3 reads TGTGCCAGCAGTTTAGTACAGGGCACTGAAGCTTTCTTT. It encodes CASSLVQGTEAFF.

This chain connects TRBV5-8 to TRBJ1-3; D remains ambiguous. Germline-derived CDR1 and CDR2 are SGHTS and YDEGEE. CDR3 length equals 14 residues. The V end lost 1 base, the J end lost 4 bases, and 9 bases lay between the germline ends. CDR3 amino acids: CASSLKGVGNTIYF. DNA of the CDR3: TGTGCCAGCAGCTTGAAGGGCGTAGGAAACACCATATATTTT.

This chain connects TRBV5-1 to TRBJ2-2; TRBD2 matches at 9 bases. This CDR3 contains 20 residues. V lost 4 bases, J lost 4 bases, and 20 bases stayed unmatched. CDR1 is SGHRS, CDR2 YFSETQ, per germline. The CDR3 bases are TGCGCCAGCAGCATTAAGGTGTTCGCGGGAACTAGCGGGCTCACCGGGGAGCTGTTTTTT. It yields the protein CASSIKVFAGTSGLTGELFF. Filled out from reference TRBV5-1 and TRBJ2-2, the complete variable domain reads KAGVTQTPRYLIKTRGQQVTLSCSPISGHRSVSWYQQTPGQGLQFLFEYFSETQRNKGNFPGRFSGRQFSNSRSEMNVSTLELGDSALYLCASSIKVFAGTSGLTGELFFGEGSRLTVL.

The V gene is TRBV28, the J gene TRBJ2-7; 7 bases are a match to TRBD2. This CDR3 is 14 amino acids long. From germline, CDR1 is MDHEN and CDR2 SYDVKM. The V segment lost 6 bases and the J segment 4 bases; nucleotides outside the gene matches: 9. Here the CDR3 reads CASREGGRLYEQYF. As DNA, the CDR3 is TGTGCCAGCAGGGAAGGCGGGAGATTGTACGAGCAGTACTTC.

The chain has TRBV7-2 and TRBJ2-2, with no clear D. From germline, CDR1 is SGHTA and CDR2 FQGNSA. The CDR3 covers 15 residues. Between the trimmed V and J ends, which lost 5 bases and 6 bases, there was a span of 16 bases. CDR3 nucleotide sequence: TGTGCCAGCAGCCCCCAGTGGGTGGGTTCCGGGGAGCTGTTTTTT. This codes for CASSPQWVGSGELFF.

The chain has TRBV7-7 and TRBJ2-5, with D possibly TRBD2 on 5 matching bases. CDR1 is SSHAT and CDR2 is FNYEAQ in the germline V gene (reference sequence). The CDR3 spans 13 residues. V lost 2 bases, J lost 3 bases, and 7 bases lay in between. CDR3 bases: TGTGCCAGCAGCTTACGGGGAAAAGAGACCCAGTACTTC. Protein product: CASSLRGKETQYF.

The chain links TRBV6-5 to TRBJ2-4; 8 nucleotides align to TRBD1. CDR3 length: 15 residues. The ends lost 6 bases at V and 3 bases at J; junction bases unmatched: 7. The germline CDR1 and CDR2 sequences are MNHEY and SVGAGI. The CDR3 DNA reads as TGTGCCAGCAGCCCTGGACAGGGATACAAAAACATTCAGTACTTC. Protein sequence: CASSPGQGYKNIQYF.